This entry is about one T cell receptor beta chain. Its antigen is unidentified. CDR1 and CDR2 from the germline V gene are SGDLS and YYNGEE. CDR3 size: 14 residues. Trimming took off 0 bases at V and 9 bases at J, with 13 bases between the two ends. The donors were healthy bone marrow donors. No CMV serostatus was recorded for this donor. It was with 60 Vbeta and 13 Jbeta primers that the PCR ran. Here immunoSEQ multiplex PCR was the method, and the copy in TCRdb shows in-frame clones only, minus some. Of 200,000 to 250,000 clones in the sample, more than 75% were seen once. This sample stems from a study of cytomegalovirus exposure and HLA in healthy donors. Findings of the study overall: Sequencing likely produced, as an artifact, a cluster of highly shared sequence variants. In a later analysis, CMV-associated beta chains were mostly HLA-associated, it appeared.

The specimen was PBMCs. The origin of this receptor is a human donor in good health. The J gene is TRBJ2-1, the V gene TRBV9; the D gene is possibly TRBD2 (6 bases). This chain's CDR3 is CASSVGGTPAEQFF. The CDR3, as DNA: TGTGCCAGCAGCGTAGGGGGGACTCCGGCTGAGCAGTTCTTC.